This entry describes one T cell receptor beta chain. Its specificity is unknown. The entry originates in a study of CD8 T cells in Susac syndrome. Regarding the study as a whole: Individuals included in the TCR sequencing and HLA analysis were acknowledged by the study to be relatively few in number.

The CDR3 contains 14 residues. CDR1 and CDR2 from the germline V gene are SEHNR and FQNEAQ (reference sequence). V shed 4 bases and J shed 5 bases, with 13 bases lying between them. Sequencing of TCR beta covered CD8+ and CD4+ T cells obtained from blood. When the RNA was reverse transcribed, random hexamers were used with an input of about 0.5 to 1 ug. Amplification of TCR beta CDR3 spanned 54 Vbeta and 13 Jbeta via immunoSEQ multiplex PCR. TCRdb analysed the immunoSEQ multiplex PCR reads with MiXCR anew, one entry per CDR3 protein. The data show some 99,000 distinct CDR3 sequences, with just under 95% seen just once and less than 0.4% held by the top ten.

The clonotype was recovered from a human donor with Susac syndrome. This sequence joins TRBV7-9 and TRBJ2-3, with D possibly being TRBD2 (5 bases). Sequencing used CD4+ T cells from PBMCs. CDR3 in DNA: TGTGCCAGCAGCTCCCTACGGGGATTAGATACGCAGTATTTT. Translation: CASSSLRGLDTQYF.